The 19 T cell receptor beta chains below all came from one sample that was sequenced in a study of blood T cell repertoires in COVID-19 (dated by TCRdb to 2019 to 2021). The library was prepared using the immunoSEQ multiplex PCR assay. TCRdb re-hosts the immuneACCESS table, in-frame sequences only. Its copies lack some clones; in the studies checked, an unresolved V gene accounts for under half of them, and the cause for the rest is not known. The sample yields about 75,000 clones; about four fifths were counted once. 5% to 6% of the sample is held by the ten biggest clonotypes. The specimen sequenced was peripheral blood. The receptors stem from an elderly woman with active or convalescent COVID-19.

V gene TRBV9 combines with J gene TRBJ2-3, with TRBD2 matching 7 bases. This CDR3 is 12 amino acids long. V lost 3 bases and J lost 5; bases outside the gene matches: 0. Looked up from germline, CDR1 is SGDLS and CDR2 is YYNGEE. The CDR3 bases are TGTGCCAGCAGCGGGGGGGGAGATACGCAGTATTTT. Protein: CASSGGGDTQYF.

The rearrangement uses TRBV13 and TRBJ2-7, with 9 bases that match TRBD2. In germline, CDR1 is PRHDT, CDR2 FYEKMQ (reference sequence). The CDR3 contains 15 residues. Trimming took 3 bases from V and 4 from J; bases not matched to a gene: 7. CDR3 in DNA: TGTGCCAGCAGCTTTTTGGCGGGAGGGCTGTACGAGCAGTACTTC. It yields the protein CASSFLAGGLYEQYF.

V gene TRBV27 combines with J gene TRBJ2-2; TRBD2 is a possible D gene (6 bases). Trimming removed 5 bases at V and 0 bases at J, with 13 bases between. CDR1 MNHEY and CDR2 SMNVEV come from the germline V gene (reference sequence). This CDR3 region has 16 residues. Written as DNA, the CDR3 is TGTGCCAGCAGTAAAAAGGGACTGGCGAACACCGGGGAGCTGTTTTTT. Protein sequence: CASSKKGLANTGELFF.

The chain links TRBV6-2 or TRBV6-3 to TRBJ1-5, with unresolved D. Germline lookup yields CDR1 MNHEY and CDR2 SVGEGT. CDR3 size: 16 residues. The V end was cut by 0 bases, the J end by 2 bases, with 11 bases between. The CDR3 sequence is CASSYSNQEGNQPQHF. CDR3 coding DNA: TGTGCCAGCAGTTACTCTAACCAGGAAGGCAATCAGCCCCAGCATTTT.

V usage is TRBV29-1 and J usage is TRBJ2-7; 8 bases agree with TRBD1. The trim removed 5 bases at V and 1 base at J, leaving 4 bases unmatched. CDR1 is SQVTM and CDR2 is ANQGSEA in the germline V gene. The CDR3 contains 13 residues. CDR3 region: CSVRDRLSYEQYF. The CDR3 coding sequence is TGCAGCGTTCGGGACAGGCTTTCCTACGAGCAGTACTTC.

V and J are TRBV7-2 and TRBJ1-3; D unresolved. Germline-derived CDR1 and CDR2 are SGHTA and FQGNSA. This CDR3 region has 18 residues. Trimming removed 1 base from V and 4 bases from J, with 20 bases in between. The CDR3 spells CASSLVSPTEADGNTIYF. The CDR3 region has the DNA TGTGCCAGCAGCTTAGTTTCCCCGACCGAGGCTGACGGAAACACCATATATTTT.

The chain recombines TRBV10-3 with TRBJ1-4, with a tentative D call TRBD1 (6 bases). Germline CDR1 reads ENHRY; CDR2 reads SYGVKD. This CDR3 has 14 amino acids. V shed 5 bases and J shed 8 bases, with 15 bases lying between them. CDR3 residues: CAISSGGAGEKLFF. The CDR3 region has the DNA TGTGCCATCAGTAGTGGGGGGGCCGGAGAAAAACTGTTTTTT.

This clone showed up just a few times. The chain is built from TRBV6-1 and TRBJ1-2; D possibly corresponds to TRBD1 (6 bases). Trimming stripped 3 bases from V and 1 base from J, with 12 bases between. The length of the CDR3 is 15 residues. Per the germline V gene, CDR1 is MNHNS and CDR2 is SASEGT. CDR3 DNA: TGTGCCAGCAGTGACATGGGGGGGCTTAACTATGGCTACACCTTC. Protein: CASSDMGGLNYGYTF.

The CDR3 nucleotides read TGTGCCAGTAGTATAGATCACCGGGGTACCGAGCAGTACTTC. Translating it yields CASSIDHRGTEQYF. The chain has TRBV19 and TRBJ2-7; perhaps TRBD2 as D (5 bases). This CDR3 spans 14 amino acids. Trimming removed 0 bases at V and 6 bases at J, with 12 bases between. Per germline, CDR1 LNHDA and CDR2 SQIVND (reference sequence).

This chain connects TRBV19 to TRBJ1-5; possibly TRBD1 for D (5 bases). V lost 3 bases and J lost 4, with 16 bases in between. The CDR3 is made up of 16 amino acids. Germline V CDR1 and CDR2: LNHDA, SQIVND (reference sequence). The CDR3 loop reads CASSISAREGNQPQHF. The CDR3 region has the DNA TGTGCCAGTAGTATTTCGGCCAGGGAAGGGAATCAGCCCCAGCATTTT.

This clone was counted a single time. The chain is built from TRBV5-4 and TRBJ2-7, with TRBD1 identical over 8 bases. There are 14 residues in the CDR3. The junction had 8 bases not matched to a gene; V was cut back by 4 bases and J by 5 bases. Germline V gene data show CDR1 as SGHNT and CDR2 as YYREEE (reference sequence). CDR3 nucleotide sequence: TGTGCCAGCAGCCCACCGACAGGGGAGGACGAGCAGTACTTC. Protein sequence: CASSPPTGEDEQYF. Variable domain in full (rest from reference TRBV5-4 and TRBJ2-7): ETGVTQSPTHLIKTRGQQVTLRCSSQSGHNTVSWYQQALGQGPQFIFQYYREEENGRGNFPPRFSGLQFPNYSSELNVNALELDDSALYLCASSPPTGEDEQYFGPGTRLTVT.

V and J are TRBV30 and TRBJ2-1, with TRBD2 identical over 11 bases. Per the germline V gene, CDR1 is GTSNPN and CDR2 is SVGIG (reference sequence). The V segment lost 4 bases and the J segment 8 bases; nucleotides outside the gene matches: 13. The CDR3 loop spans 16 amino acids. The CDR3 nucleotides read TGTGCCTGGATGACTAGCGGGAATGCCCTTGGCTATGAGCAGTTCTTC. It specifies CAWMTSGNALGYEQFF.

The chain uses TRBV28 and TRBJ1-5, with TRBD1 identical over 9 bases. V lost 7 bases to trimming and J lost 7 bases; unmatched junction nucleotides: 5. Germline CDR1 and CDR2: MDHEN and SYDVKM. The CDR3 has 13 residues. Here the CDR3 DNA reads TGTGCCAGCAAGGGGACAGGGTACCAGCCCCAGCATTTT. Translation gives CASKGTGYQPQHF. Filled out from reference TRBV28 and TRBJ1-5, the complete variable domain reads DVKVTQSSRYLVKRTGEKVFLECVQDMDHENMFWYRQDPGLGLRLIYFSYDVKMKEKGDIPEGYSVSREKKERFSLILESASTNQTSMYLCASKGTGYQPQHFGDGTRLSIL.

This clone has a handful of counts. V and J are TRBV7-2 and TRBJ1-2, with a possible D match to TRBD1 (5 bases). The CDR3 sequence is 16 residues long. Germline CDR1 SGHTA, CDR2 FQGNSA. V dropped 5 bases and J dropped 3 bases, with 19 bases sitting between them. The chain's CDR3 is CASSPAWGGRDYGYTF. CDR3 DNA: TGTGCCAGCAGCCCGGCTTGGGGGGGACGGGACTATGGCTACACCTTC. The full variable domain, completed using reference TRBV7-2 and TRBJ1-2, is GAGVSQSPSNKVTEKGKDVELRCDPISGHTALYWYRQSLGQGLEFLIYFQGNSAPDKSGLPSDRFSAERTGGSVSTLTIQRTQQEDSAVYLCASSPAWGGRDYGYTFGSGTRLTVV.

This chain joins TRBV20-1 and TRBJ1-3; D is possibly TRBD1 (6 bases). V was shortened by 3 bases and J by 3 bases, with 9 bases between the two germline ends. Germline V CDR1 and CDR2: DFQATT, SNEGSKA (reference sequence). There are 13 residues in the CDR3. The CDR3 sequence is CSASTGIGNTIYF. The CDR3 DNA follows: TGCAGTGCTAGTACAGGGATTGGAAACACCATATATTTT.

This chain uses TRBV4-1 with TRBJ2-4; TRBD1 might be the D (6 bases). This CDR3 contains 20 residues. Germline lookup yields CDR1 MGHRA and CDR2 YSYEKL. V lost 3 bases and J 2 bases, leaving 26 bases between the germline ends. The chain's CDR3 is CASSQRGWDTPDMPKNIQYF. CDR3 sequence (DNA): TGCGCCAGCAGCCAGAGGGGGTGGGACACCCCCGATATGCCCAAAAACATTCAGTACTTC.

The chain links TRBV5-8 to TRBJ2-3, with TRBD1 as a possible D gene (5 bases). With 2 bases removed from V and 3 bases from J, the gap between germline ends came to 13 bases. This CDR3 is built from 15 residues. Germline lookup yields CDR1 SGHTS and CDR2 YDEGEE. CDR3 DNA sequence: TGTGCCAGCAGCTTTAGGGGTAGGAGAACAGATACGCAGTATTTT. Translating gives CASSFRGRRTDTQYF.

The rearrangement joins TRBV9 to TRBJ1-6; 7 bases map to TRBD1. CDR3 length: 17 amino acids. Germline trimming cut 3 bases from V and 4 bases from J; bases unmatched to any gene: 10. Germline V gene data show CDR1 as SGDLS and CDR2 as YYNGEE. CDR3 in DNA: TGTGCCAGCAGCGCTCCTATCCGACAGGGATATAATTCACCCCTCCACTTT. Amino acid sequence: CASSAPIRQGYNSPLHF.

The chain recombines TRBV4-3 with TRBJ1-4; the D gene is possibly TRBD1 (6 bases). CDR3 length: 15 amino acids. Germline-derived CDR1 and CDR2 are LGHNA and YSLEER. V lost 2 bases and J 3 bases, leaving 10 bases between the germline ends. The CDR3, as DNA: TGCGCCAGCAGCCAAAACAGGGTGGCTAATGAAAAACTGTTTTTT. Its translation: CASSQNRVANEKLFF.